One and the same sample provided the 11 T cell receptor beta chains below, sequenced in a study of T cells of healthy individuals (dated by TCRdb to 2017 to 2018). The method was 5' RACE. Sequenced on an Illumina MiSeq. TCRdb trimmed the raw reads at Q25, called clones with MiXCR and kept productive beta chains. A single entry per CDR3 protein holds the most common genes and DNA from its merged rows. The sample contains tens of thousands of distinct CDR3 sequences, roughly 14% of them found a single time. In total, the top ten clones hold approximately 16% of the sample. These receptors came from a human donor in good health.

The sample holds many counts of this clonotype. This sequence joins TRBV11-2 and TRBJ2-1, with D maybe TRBD1 (6 bases). The germline V gene encodes CDR1 SGHAT and CDR2 FQNNGV. The V gene lost 1 base and the J gene lost 2 bases, with 15 bases spanning the gap. The CDR3 sequence is 17 residues long. The CDR3 is CASSLVGGRHTYNEQFF. The DNA of the CDR3 is TGTGCCAGCAGCTTAGTTGGGGGCCGCCATACCTACAATGAGCAGTTCTTC.

The gene calls are TRBV6-1 and TRBJ1-2; D gene unclear. This CDR3 contains 13 residues. Germline values: CDR1 MNHNS, CDR2 SASEGT. V lost 3 bases and J lost 4, with 9 bases in between. CDR3 bases: TGTGCCAGCAGTGACAGGAGAATCTATGGCTACACCTTC. Residues: CASSDRRIYGYTF.

This clonotype was found many times. The J gene is TRBJ2-7, the V gene TRBV5-6; 7 positions agree with TRBD2. The germline V gene has CDR1 SGHDT and CDR2 YYEEEE. The V segment lost 2 bases and the J segment 5 bases; nucleotides outside the gene matches: 10. The CDR3 covers 15 residues. The CDR3 DNA sequence: TGTGCCAGCAGCTTTTCAGCGGGACGGGTCCACGAGCAGTACTTC. This sequence encodes CASSFSAGRVHEQYF.

V usage is TRBV2 and J usage is TRBJ2-4; the match to TRBD2 covers 9 bases. Trimming removed 6 bases from V and 6 bases from J; junction bases left unmatched: 15. This CDR3 has 17 amino acids. CDR1 and CDR2 from the germline V gene are SNHLY and FYNNEI. The CDR3: CASRGAAGGPSGNIQYF. In DNA form, the CDR3 reads TGTGCCAGCAGAGGCGCGGCGGGGGGGCCGAGTGGAAACATTCAGTACTTC. Combining the CDR3 with reference TRBV2 and TRBJ2-4 gives the whole variable domain EPEVTQTPSHQVTQMGQEVILRCVPISNHLYFYWYRQILGQKVEFLVSFYNNEISEKSEIFDDQFSVERPDGSNFTLKIRSTKLEDSAMYFCASRGAAGGPSGNIQYFGAGTRLSVL.

This clonotype was found many times. The DNA for the CDR3 is TGCAGTGCTAGGACGGGGGTCGTCAACGAGCAGTACTTC. Translated: CSARTGVVNEQYF. The chain uses TRBV20-1 and TRBJ2-7; perhaps TRBD2 as D (6 bases). The V gene's germline CDR1 is DFQATT and CDR2 SNEGSKA (reference sequence). The CDR3 consists of 13 residues. With 3 bases removed from V and 5 bases from J, the gap between germline ends came to 14 bases.

This rearrangement joins TRBV5-1 to TRBJ2-7, with 7 nucleotides matching TRBD1. With 4 bases clipped from V and 5 bases from J, the junction kept 9 bases outside the gene matches. Per the germline V gene, CDR1 is SGHRS and CDR2 is YFSETQ. The CDR3 sequence is 14 residues long. DNA for the CDR3: TGCGCCAGCAGCGACCGACAGGGAATGGACGAGCAGTACTTC. This gives the protein CASSDRQGMDEQYF.

This clonotype was counted between two and nine times. The chain has TRBV5-1 and TRBJ2-7; 12 bases are shared with TRBD2. Per germline, CDR1 SGHRS and CDR2 YFSETQ. J was trimmed by 5 bases and V by 4 bases; bases with no gene match: 4. The CDR3 is made up of 14 amino acids. The CDR3, as DNA: TGCGCCAGCAGCCGGACTAGCGGGGTCCACGAGCAGTACTTC. Translated, it gives CASSRTSGVHEQYF.

This clonotype was counted between two and nine times. The chain uses TRBV7-8 and TRBJ2-7; 11 bases are a match to TRBD1. Trimming removed 4 bases from V and 5 bases from J; junction bases left unmatched: 7. The CDR3 length is 15 residues. Germline values: CDR1 SGHVS, CDR2 FQNEAQ. In DNA form, the CDR3 reads TGTGCCAGCAGCTCGCCCGGACAGGGGGCCAACGAGCAGTACTTC. Amino acids: CASSSPGQGANEQYF.

The sample holds many counts of this clonotype. This chain connects TRBV5-4 to TRBJ2-1, with unresolved D. Trimming pared 2 bases from V and 4 bases from J, leaving 10 bases between. Germline V lookup: CDR1 SGHNT, CDR2 YYREEE (reference sequence). The CDR3 is 14 residues long. CDR3 region: CASSFLGPYNEQFF. In nucleotides, the CDR3 is TGTGCCAGCAGCTTTCTTGGGCCGTACAATGAGCAGTTCTTC.

J is TRBJ2-1 and V is TRBV11-1; weak D call: TRBD1 (6 bases). CDR3 length equals 12 residues. Looked up from germline, CDR1 is SGHAT and CDR2 is FQDESV (reference sequence). With 6 bases removed from V and 8 bases from J, the gap between germline ends came to 11 bases. CDR3 in amino acids: CASSLQGYEQFF. The CDR3 coding sequence is TGTGCCAGCAGTTTACAGGGCTATGAGCAGTTCTTC.

This clonotype has ten or more counts. The chain combines TRBV20-1 with TRBJ2-5; D may be TRBD2 (6 bases). This CDR3 region has 14 residues. V gave up 5 bases and J gave up 5 bases, with 18 bases separating them. Germline CDR1 DFQATT, CDR2 SNEGSKA (reference sequence). This CDR3 reads CSASERRVGETQYF. DNA for the CDR3: TGCAGTGCTTCGGAAAGGAGGGTTGGGGAGACCCAGTACTTC.